This section outlines one T cell receptor beta chain sequence together with its context. The antigen remains unidentified. The same CDR3 is also encoded by other DNA sequences in this sample. Naive CD8 cells lacked CD45RO and underwent positive selection for CCR7, leaving out terminally differentiated effector memory CD45RA+ cells. Trimming shortened V by 0 bases and J by 2 bases, and 5 bases separated the two germline ends. The CDR3 has 13 residues. The germline V gene has CDR1 SGHDT and CDR2 YYEEEE. The sample originates from a study of shared clonotypes between healthy human individuals. Authors' analysis steps: ImmunoSEQ junction-only sequences lacked quality scores, so their filtering differed. Clones were read by immunoSEQ multiplex PCR, and TCRdb kept only the in-frame ones, dropping some. That table furnishes V, J and clone size, whereas the DNA furnished D and trimming. Of about 2 million clones listed, approximately 94% are singletons.

Study-wide results and caveats: A generally larger estimated richness was seen in naive subsets than in memory subsets.

This chain uses TRBV5-6 with TRBJ1-2; D call uncertain. The receptor's source is a man aged 18 to 35 in good health. Sequenced sample: naive CD8+ T cells sorted from blood. CDR3 loop: CASSLAGNYGYTF. The CDR3 DNA reads as TGTGCCAGCAGCTTGGCGGGGAACTATGGCTACACCTTC.